The 13 T cell receptor beta chains below were found in one sample sequenced in a study of CD8+CD57+ T cells in acquired aplastic anemia. Genomic DNA served as template for TCR beta VDJ and CDR3 profiling. TCRdb independently ran MiXCR on the reads; one entry per CDR3 protein. Of 450,000 to 550,000 distinct CDR3 sequences in the sample, less than 35% were seen once. Previously, flow cytometry had revealed CD8+CD57+ cell expansion in the patients chosen for sequencing. Sequencing used sorted CD4+, CD8+, or CD8+CD57+ T cells (not recorded which) from PBMCs. The receptors shown here come from a human donor with aplastic anemia.

This clonotype has at least ten counts. The V gene is TRBV19, the J gene TRBJ1-5; perhaps TRBD1 as D (6 bases). V was clipped by 0 bases and J by 7 bases, with 7 bases between them. This CDR3 is built from 13 residues. CDR1 LNHDA and CDR2 SQIVND come from the germline V gene (reference sequence). The DNA for the CDR3 is TGTGCCAGTAGTATAGATAGGGGGCAGCCCCAGCATTTT. Protein product: CASSIDRGQPQHF.

This clonotype was found a few times. The genes are TRBV20-1 and TRBJ2-7; the match to TRBD1 covers 8 bases. CDR3 size: 14 residues. Germline lookup yields CDR1 DFQATT and CDR2 SNEGSKA (reference sequence). After removal of 5 bases from V and 3 bases from J, the junction contained 9 bases not matched to a gene. The CDR3 DNA is TGCAGTGCTTCGGCCGGGACAGGATACTACGAGCAGTACTTC. Amino acids: CSASAGTGYYEQYF.

There are many counts of this clonotype. V usage is TRBV4-1 and J usage is TRBJ2-7, with 8 bases that match TRBD1. V was clipped by 3 bases and J by 1 base; unmatched bases: 2. There are 14 residues in the CDR3. From germline, CDR1 is MGHRA and CDR2 YSYEKL. The CDR3 sequence is CASSHRDRSYEQYF. The CDR3 nucleotides are TGCGCCAGCAGCCACCGGGACAGGTCCTACGAGCAGTACTTC.

This clonotype was seen a single time. The conserved phenylalanine or tryptophan normally closing the CDR3 is absent here, so this likely arose from a read error. The chain links TRBV7-6 to TRBJ2-7; possibly TRBD1 for D (5 bases). This CDR3 has 12 amino acids. Trimming took off 3 bases at V and 4 bases at J, with 7 bases between the two ends. The germline CDR1 and CDR2 sequences are SGHVS and FNYEAQ. The CDR3 sequence is CASSFDRYEQYL. CDR3 in DNA: TGTGCCAGCAGCTTCGACAGATACGAGCAGTACCTC.

A remark on this clonotype: One junction end disagrees with the germline gene, perhaps due to a read error. V gene TRBV7-2 combines with J gene TRBJ2-1; D is possibly TRBD1 or TRBD2 (5 bases each). Germline V gene data show CDR1 as SGHTA and CDR2 as FQGNSA. CDR3 length: 12 residues. The CDR3 DNA reads TGTGCCGGCAGCTCAACAGGCGGGGAGCAGTTCTTC. Protein: CAGSSTGGEQFF. The full variable domain, with the rest looked up from reference TRBV7-2 and TRBJ2-1, is GAGVSQSPSNKVTEKGKDVELRCDPISGHTALYWYRQSLGQGLEFLIYFQGNSAPDKSGLPSDRFSAERTGGSVSTLTIQRTQQEDSAVYLCAGSSTGGEQFFGPGTRLTVL.

At least ten counts were recorded for this clonotype. The chain is built from TRBV2 and TRBJ1-2; possible D gene TRBD1, 5 bases. V was clipped by 3 bases and J by 4 bases, with 15 bases between them. The CDR3 consists of 15 residues. Germline V gives CDR1 SNHLY, CDR2 FYNNEI. For the CDR3, the DNA is TGTGCCAGCAGTGACCGGGCAGGGCTCCCCTATGGCTACACCTTC. The encoded protein is CASSDRAGLPYGYTF.

Only a few counts were recorded for this clonotype. This chain links TRBV28 with TRBJ1-6; D unclear. The length of the CDR3 is 16 residues. Germline lookup yields CDR1 MDHEN and CDR2 SYDVKM. Trimming removed 8 bases from V and 7 bases from J, with 21 bases in between. Here the CDR3 reads CASLQIPLSANSPLHF. For the CDR3, the DNA is TGTGCCAGCCTCCAAATCCCTCTCTCGGCGAATTCACCCCTCCACTTT.

J is TRBJ1-1 and V is TRBV10-3, with D possibly being TRBD1 (5 bases). Germline V lookup: CDR1 ENHRY, CDR2 SYGVKD. The CDR3 sequence is 17 residues long. V shed 2 bases and J shed 1 base, with 17 bases lying between them. The DNA of the CDR3 is TGTGCCATCAGTGAGCACCAGGGTTGTGACAGGAACACTGAAGCTTTCTTT. It yields the protein CAISEHQGCDRNTEAFF.

This clonotype was observed a few times. The gene calls are TRBV20-1 and TRBJ2-5; 10 positions match TRBD2. The germline CDR1 and CDR2 sequences are DFQATT and SNEGSKA (reference sequence). CDR3 length: 16 amino acids. Germline trimming cut 6 bases from V and 5 bases from J; bases unmatched to any gene: 15. The CDR3 DNA is TGCAGTGCGCAGAAAGCTAGCGGGAGAGTAGGGGAGACCCAGTACTTC. This encodes CSAQKASGRVGETQYF.

The rearrangement links TRBV2 to TRBJ2-1, with TRBD2 identical over 10 bases. CDR3 length: 14 residues. Germline V gives CDR1 SNHLY, CDR2 FYNNEI. The trim removed 3 bases at V and 8 bases at J, leaving 4 bases unmatched. CDR3 sequence reads: CASSDSSGSHEQFF. CDR3 bases: TGTGCCAGCAGTGATTCTAGCGGGAGCCATGAGCAGTTCTTC. Together with reference TRBV2 and TRBJ2-1, the CDR3 gives the full variable domain: EPEVTQTPSHQVTQMGQEVILRCVPISNHLYFYWYRQILGQKVEFLVSFYNNEISEKSEIFDDQFSVERPDGSNFTLKIRSTKLEDSAMYFCASSDSSGSHEQFFGPGTRLTVL.

This clonotype was seen a handful of times. The genes are TRBV30 and TRBJ2-3; D unresolved. CDR1 is GTSNPN, CDR2 SVGIG, per germline (reference sequence). The CDR3 runs 14 residues. Trimming took off 3 bases at V and 0 bases at J, with 10 bases between the two ends. In DNA form, the CDR3 reads TGTGCCTGGAGAGGAGTTGGCAGCACAGATACGCAGTATTTT. Protein sequence: CAWRGVGSTDTQYF. The full variable domain, its missing parts supplied by reference TRBV30 and TRBJ2-3, is SQTIHQWPATLVQPVGSPLSLECTVEGTSNPNLYWYRQAAGRGLQLLFYSVGIGQISSEVPQNLSASRPQDRQFILSSKKLLLSDSGFYLCAWRGVGSTDTQYFGPGTRLTVL.

The chain joins TRBV2 to TRBJ1-1; D perhaps matches TRBD1 (5 bases). This CDR3 is built from 14 residues. Trimming took 6 bases from V and 5 from J, leaving 16 bases between them. From germline, CDR1 is SNHLY and CDR2 FYNNEI. Here the CDR3 reads CASSDPQGRTEAFF. The CDR3 bases are TGTGCCAGCAGCGACCCGCAGGGACGAACTGAAGCTTTCTTT.

The V and J genes are TRBV24-1 and TRBJ2-1; the D is unclear. Germline CDR1 KGHDR, CDR2 SFDVKD. The CDR3 covers 15 residues. V lost 8 bases to trimming and J lost 8 bases, with 21 bases between them. The CDR3 is CATTPEALGCYEQFF. The CDR3, as DNA: TGTGCCACCACTCCCGAGGCTTTGGGATGTTATGAGCAGTTCTTC.